Sequencing of this T cell receptor beta chain was carried out in a study of OX40 agonist ivuxolimab in advanced cancers. Study as a whole: Patients received the agonistic anti-OX40 (CD134) antibody ivuxolimab.

Using immunoSEQ multiplex PCR, the repertoire was profiled, and TCRdb retains in-frame clones only, with some absent. The data contain around 67,000 clones, about 85% of them singletons. The receptor's source is an adult with an advanced solid tumor such as melanoma, head and neck, liver or kidney cancer. Sequencing was performed on CD4+ or CD8+ T cells sorted from blood, taken in a trial of the OX40 agonist ivuxolimab.

The CDR3 DNA is TGTGCCAGCAGCTTAGCTATTGAGACCCAGTACTTC. This gives the protein CASSLAIETQYF. The rearrangement joins TRBV7-9 to TRBJ2-5; D gene unclear. The V and J ends lost 0 bases and 5 bases respectively, with 4 bases between them. The CDR3 is 12 residues long. The germline V gene has CDR1 SEHNR and CDR2 FQNEAQ (reference sequence).